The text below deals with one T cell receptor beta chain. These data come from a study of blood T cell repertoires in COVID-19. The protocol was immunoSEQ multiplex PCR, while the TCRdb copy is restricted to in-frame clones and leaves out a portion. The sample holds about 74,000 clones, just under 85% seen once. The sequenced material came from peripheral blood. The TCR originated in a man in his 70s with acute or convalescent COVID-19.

As DNA, the CDR3 is TGTGCCAGCAGTGAGGGACAGGCTTACACAGATACGCAGTATTTT. It translates to CASSEGQAYTDTQYF. The V and J genes are TRBV2 and TRBJ2-3; 8 bases match TRBD1. The CDR3 length is 15 residues. Germline loops: CDR1 SNHLY, CDR2 FYNNEI. After removal of 3 bases from V and 2 bases from J, the junction contained 4 bases not matched to a gene.